This TCR beta chain was recorded in a study of blood T cells in healthy people across ages. About the study: There was about one barcoded beta molecule captured by template switching per two T cells.

Of note for this clonotype: The antigen remains unidentified.

A second PCR of roughly 6 to 12 cycles used a sample-barcoded 5' primer and a J-beta primer mix. MiXCR, applied by TCRdb to the 5' RACE reads, yields one record per CDR3 protein. The sample holds about 570,000 distinct CDR3 sequences, approximately 30% seen once. Study results and limitations: The fall in TCR beta diversity per million T cells was roughly linear with age. Nothing was known about donor CMV status, and this possibly confounded expanded clonotype changes. Calculation of diversity from one million T cells yielded estimates considered to be underestimates.

The germline CDR1 and CDR2 sequences are LNHNV and YYDKDF (reference sequence). The CDR3 spans 14 residues. The receptor was isolated from a woman aged 70-85 years in good health. The material sequenced was blood. This rearrangement joins TRBV15 to TRBJ2-7; TRBD2 is a possible D gene (6 bases). With the DNA end fitting TRBJ2-1 better, the J assignment may be wrong. The CDR3 loop reads CATSRETSGNEQFF. For the CDR3, the DNA is TGTGCCACCAGCAGAGAGACTAGTGGAAATGAGCAGTTCTTC.